The present T cell receptor beta chain was sequenced within a study of cytomegalovirus exposure and HLA in healthy donors. Trimming at V came to 5 bases and at J to 6 bases, leaving 3 bases not matched to a gene. The CDR3 spans 13 residues. CDR1 MNHEY and CDR2 SVGAGI come from the germline V gene. The PCR used 60 Vbeta and 13 Jbeta primers. Sequenced by immunoSEQ multiplex PCR; TCRdb stores in-frame clones only, minus some. Among about 130,000 clones listed, 80% were seen once. The origin of this receptor is a female donor in good health and CMV-seronegative. The chain recombines TRBV6-5 with TRBJ2-1, with 8 bases fitting TRBD2. The material sequenced was PBMCs. The DNA of the CDR3 is TGTGCCAGCAGTCCGGGGGGGAGCAATGAGCAGTTCTTC. It codes for CASSPGGSNEQFF.